This TCR beta chain was identified in a study of blood T cell repertoires in COVID-19. Overall study: Sample material is recorded as cDNA or gDNA derived from T cells, B-cell-depleted T cells, or PBMCs.

Libraries were prepared by immunoSEQ multiplex PCR; TCRdb keeps only in-frame clonotypes and omits some of them. The repertoire consists of 250,000 or so clones, with 80% to 90% occurring once and the leading ten covering 4.7%. With V trimmed by 5 bases and J by 7 bases, 9 bases remained unmatched. The CDR3 sequence is 15 residues long. The germline V gene has CDR1 LNHDA and CDR2 SQIVND (reference sequence). This TCR was sampled from a woman in her 70s with acute or convalescent COVID-19. V and J are TRBV19 and TRBJ1-5; 9 nucleotides agree with TRBD1. The source material was peripheral blood. The CDR3 bases are TGTGCCAGTAGTGGACAGGGGATAGGTGGGCAGCCCCAGCATTTT. It encodes CASSGQGIGGQPQHF.